The rows below give T cell receptor beta chains drawn from one sample of a study of T cell changes during pregnancy in multiple sclerosis. Assay used: immunoSEQ multiplex PCR; TCRdb lists only in-frame clones, some missing. The repertoire holds 42,000 or so clones, with 85% to 95% as singletons. Sequences were derived from CD8+ T cells from peripheral blood mononuclear cells, sampled in the third trimester of pregnancy. All receptors derive from a female donor with multiple sclerosis, enrolled in a pregnancy study. CDR3s include the opening cysteine and the closing phenylalanine or tryptophan. Each record gives: V gene, D gene, clone size, J gene, CDR3 DNA, CDR3 protein. A D gene is named only where the DNA matches it firmly. Clone size is stated in some rows and not others, as once, few, many or a class when expanded.

V gene: TRBV19; D gene: .; clone size: once; J gene: TRBJ2-1; CDR3 DNA: TGTGCCAGTGAGGGCTACAGCGATGAGCAGTTCTTC; CDR3 protein: CASEGYSDEQFF
V gene: TRBV28; D gene: .; clone size: few; J gene: TRBJ1-2; CDR3 DNA: TGTGCCAGCAGTTTAGAGGGTTTAGCTGGCTACACCTTC; CDR3 protein: CASSLEGLAGYTF
V gene: TRBV7-6; D gene: .; clone size: .; J gene: TRBJ2-7; CDR3 DNA: TGTGCCAGCAGCTTAGGTATGGGACACGGTAACGAGCAGTACTTC; CDR3 protein: CASSLGMGHGNEQYF
V gene: TRBV5-1; D gene: .; clone size: .; J gene: TRBJ2-7; CDR3 DNA: TGCGCCAGCAGCTTTGCTGGGCGAGACAGCGAGCAGTACTTC; CDR3 protein: CASSFAGRDSEQYF
V gene: TRBV27; D gene: TRBD1; clone size: .; J gene: TRBJ2-7; CDR3 DNA: TGTGCCAGCAGTACGGACAGGGGGGTCTACGAGCAGTACTTC; CDR3 protein: CASSTDRGVYEQYF
V gene: TRBV28; D gene: .; clone size: .; J gene: TRBJ1-1; CDR3 DNA: TGTGCCAGCAGCCCCCGGGAGGGGCTCAACACTGAAGCTTTCTTT; CDR3 protein: CASSPREGLNTEAFF
V gene: TRBV28; D gene: .; clone size: .; J gene: TRBJ2-7; CDR3 DNA: TGTGCCAGTTCAGGGGAAGGGGTCTACGAGCAGTACTTC; CDR3 protein: CASSGEGVYEQYF
V gene: TRBV7-7; D gene: .; clone size: .; J gene: TRBJ2-1; CDR3 DNA: TGTGCTAGCAGCTTTAACAGGGAAGGCAATGAGCAGTTCTTC; CDR3 protein: CASSFNREGNEQFF
V gene: TRBV4-1; D gene: .; clone size: .; J gene: TRBJ1-4; CDR3 DNA: TGCGCCAGCACCCCAGGGTCGCGAGGTGAAAAACTGTTTTTT; CDR3 protein: CASTPGSRGEKLFF
V gene: TRBV19; D gene: TRBD1; clone size: .; J gene: TRBJ1-2; CDR3 DNA: TGTGCCAGTAGTGACCGGACAGGGAATTATGGCTATGGCTACACCTTC; CDR3 protein: CASSDRTGNYGYGYTF
V gene: TRBV10-3; D gene: .; clone size: .; J gene: TRBJ2-7; CDR3 DNA: TGTGCCATCAGCCAGTCGTTGTACGAGCAGTACTTC; CDR3 protein: CAISQSLYEQYF
V gene: TRBV28; D gene: .; clone size: .; J gene: TRBJ2-7; CDR3 DNA: TGTGCCAGCAGACCGACCCAGGGGGGACCCTACGAGCAGTACTTC; CDR3 protein: CASRPTQGGPYEQYF
V gene: TRBV19; D gene: TRBD1; clone size: .; J gene: TRBJ2-1; CDR3 DNA: TGTGCCAGTACCCCGGGACAGGGGGTAAAAGGGGAGCAGTTCTTC; CDR3 protein: CASTPGQGVKGEQFF
V gene: TRBV5-1; D gene: TRBD2; clone size: .; J gene: TRBJ2-3; CDR3 DNA: TGCGCCAGCAGCTTGAGGGGACGGACTAGCGGGAAAGATACGCAGTATTTT; CDR3 protein: CASSLRGRTSGKDTQYF
V gene: TRBV28; D gene: .; clone size: .; J gene: TRBJ2-5; CDR3 DNA: TGTGCCAGCCGCCTTGTGGGCTTCCAAGAGACCCAGTACTTC; CDR3 protein: CASRLVGFQETQYF
V gene: TRBV4-2; D gene: .; clone size: .; J gene: TRBJ1-6; CDR3 DNA: TGTGCCAGCAGCCAAGATCAGGGTCTCATGGGGAATTCACCCCTCCACTTT; CDR3 protein: CASSQDQGLMGNSPLHF
V gene: TRBV28; D gene: TRBD2; clone size: .; J gene: TRBJ2-1; CDR3 DNA: TGTGCCAGCAGAGTTAGCGGGAGTGGAAATGAGCAGTTCTTC; CDR3 protein: CASRVSGSGNEQFF
V gene: TRBV27; D gene: .; clone size: once; J gene: TRBJ2-3; CDR3 DNA: TGTGCCAGCAGTTTCGCTTTGGAGGCAGATACGCAGTATTTT; CDR3 protein: CASSFALEADTQYF
V gene: TRBV28; D gene: TRBD2; clone size: .; J gene: TRBJ2-7; CDR3 DNA: TGTGCCAGCAGTTCGCGGGGGGAGGGGAGGGACTACGAGCAGTACTTC; CDR3 protein: CASSSRGEGRDYEQYF
V gene: TRBV27; D gene: .; clone size: .; J gene: TRBJ1-1; CDR3 DNA: TGTGCCAGCAGTTTATCAGGGGGATGGACTGAAGCTTTCTTT; CDR3 protein: CASSLSGGWTEAFF
V gene: TRBV10-3; D gene: .; clone size: .; J gene: TRBJ2-3; CDR3 DNA: TGTGCCATCAGTGAGACAGAAAGCACAGATACGCAGTATTTT; CDR3 protein: CAISETESTDTQYF
V gene: TRBV4-3; D gene: .; clone size: .; J gene: TRBJ1-1; CDR3 DNA: TGCGCCAGCAGCCCTCAAGGCGGGGGTGAAGCTTTCTTT; CDR3 protein: CASSPQGGGEAFF
V gene: TRBV11-2; D gene: .; clone size: .; J gene: TRBJ1-1; CDR3 DNA: TGTGCCAGCAGCAGGAGGATGAACACTGAAGCTTTCTTT; CDR3 protein: CASSRRMNTEAFF
V gene: TRBV29-1; D gene: TRBD2; clone size: .; J gene: TRBJ2-7; CDR3 DNA: TGCAGCGTTGACGGACTAGCGGGGAGCTCCTACGAGCAGTACTTC; CDR3 protein: CSVDGLAGSSYEQYF
V gene: TRBV19; D gene: TRBD2; clone size: .; J gene: TRBJ2-7; CDR3 DNA: TGTGCCAGCAATACTGCTAGCGGGAGCTCCTACGAGCAGTACTTC; CDR3 protein: CASNTASGSSYEQYF
V gene: TRBV4-3; D gene: .; clone size: once; J gene: TRBJ2-6; CDR3 DNA: TGCGCCAGCAGCCAAGATCGGTTTAGTGGGGCCAACGTCCTGACTTTC; CDR3 protein: CASSQDRFSGANVLTF
V gene: TRBV29-1; D gene: .; clone size: .; J gene: TRBJ1-2; CDR3 DNA: TGCAGCGTTGAGGGCAGGGGATCTTATGGCTACACCTTC; CDR3 protein: CSVEGRGSYGYTF
V gene: TRBV28; D gene: .; clone size: few; J gene: TRBJ2-6; CDR3 DNA: TGTGCCAGCAGTTTAGGGGGGAGTTTCTCTGGGGCCAACGTCCTGACTTTC; CDR3 protein: CASSLGGSFSGANVLTF
V gene: TRBV28; D gene: .; clone size: .; J gene: TRBJ2-5; CDR3 DNA: TGTGCCAGCAGTGCCCACATACAACAACCCCAAGAGACCCAGTACTTC; CDR3 protein: CASSAHIQQPQETQYF
V gene: TRBV28; D gene: .; clone size: .; J gene: TRBJ2-7; CDR3 DNA: TGTGCCAGCAGTTTAATGGGAGACGAGCAGTACTTC; CDR3 protein: CASSLMGDEQYF
V gene: TRBV4-1; D gene: .; clone size: .; J gene: TRBJ1-2; CDR3 DNA: TGCGCCAGCAGCCAAGTCCCCAGGGAATTGGATGGCTACACCTTC; CDR3 protein: CASSQVPRELDGYTF